This entry is about one TCR beta chain. No antigen is known for it. No clone much larger than this one lies a single base away; base qualities are absent. The library relied on the immunoSEQ multiplex PCR assay. For most patients, genomic DNA was subjected to high-throughput TCR-beta CDR3 sequencing by Adaptive Biotechnologies. As for the authors' bioinformatics: TCR sequencing data for some 17 patients were retrieved from Adaptive's ImmunoSEQ software; a few other patients were processed with MiXCR and VDJtools. Because the origin of CDR3 nucleotide sequences shared between donor and recipient could not be assigned, those sequences were removed. At least 2-fold expansion over unstimulated cells and a minimum CFSE-low frequency of 0.002% (template counts) or 0.001% (read counts) were required for clones to be classified as alloreactive. Mappable clones were those detected in sequenced pre-transplant spleen, lymph node, or MLR CFSE-low populations of the donor or recipient. Cumulative frequency of alloreactive clones was calculated as a percentage of all sequences weighted by copy number. Drawn from immuneACCESS, this table holds only the in-frame rearrangements with V and J called that TCRdb kept. Clones are partly lost; checked studies trace under half to an unresolved V gene and leave the rest unexplained. D and trimming were read from the DNA, whereas the V and J calls and clone size are those reported in that table. This sample lists 65,000 to 85,000 clones; 80% to 95% were detected once. The top ten constitute about 6.7% of the sample.

Bone marrow was aspirated after transplant from the posterior iliac crest or another site chosen by the physician. Reading the germline V gene (reference sequence) gives CDR1 LNHNV and CDR2 YYDKDF. Measured from the cysteine to the phenylalanine, the CDR3 is 14 residues long. Of all the DNA, just the CDR3 is kept, 42 bases in frame from base 1. V is cut by 5 bases and J by 1 base, and the space between the germline ends is 10 bases. The sample is drawn from a study of graft-versus-host responses after intestinal transplantation (dated by TCRdb to the early 2020s). About the investigation overall: Recipients received multivisceral, liver-intestinal, or isolated intestinal transplants. Every recipient was given anti-thymocyte globulin induction, followed by approximately 3 years of maintenance tacrolimus and steroids. After intestinal transplantation, graft-versus-host and host-versus-graft alloreactive T cell clones were followed in the graft, circulation and bone marrow using bulk TCR-beta CDR3 sequencing. To identify alloreactive clones, pre-transplant mixed lymphocyte reaction products were sequenced and compared with unstimulated pre-transplant donor and recipient T cells. The cohort enrolled 20 to 30 intestinal transplant recipients, one of whom was a retransplant, and 3 patients without pretransplant specimens were excluded. Donor T cell macrochimerism was defined as a peak of at least 4% donor T cells among recipient peripheral blood mononuclear cells. Rather than being sequenced by the commercial service, samples from a few later patients were sequenced in-house on an Illumina MiSeq and processed with MiXCR. On the study overall, not on this receptor specifically: Conclusions were limited by the relatively low number and heterogeneity of intestinal transplant patients. High GvH to HvG T cell clonal ratios were observed in the allografts of patients with donor T cell macrochimerism. Peak levels of circulating GvH clones were associated with declines in HvG clones early after transplant. GvH clones were found in recipient bone marrow, and some of the GvH clones appeared earlier in ileal mucosa or blood, which is consistent with an intestinal mucosal origin.

The source of this sequence is a human patient who received an intestinal transplant, so some T cells may come from the graft donor. Source: bone marrow, taken 700 to 850 days after intestinal transplantation. The chain is encoded by TRBV15 joined to TRBJ2-3, with the D gene call left open. In nucleotide form, the sequence is TGTGCCACCAGCCCCTCTGCGGGCACAGATACGCAGTATTTT. Its product reads: CATSPSAGTDTQYF.